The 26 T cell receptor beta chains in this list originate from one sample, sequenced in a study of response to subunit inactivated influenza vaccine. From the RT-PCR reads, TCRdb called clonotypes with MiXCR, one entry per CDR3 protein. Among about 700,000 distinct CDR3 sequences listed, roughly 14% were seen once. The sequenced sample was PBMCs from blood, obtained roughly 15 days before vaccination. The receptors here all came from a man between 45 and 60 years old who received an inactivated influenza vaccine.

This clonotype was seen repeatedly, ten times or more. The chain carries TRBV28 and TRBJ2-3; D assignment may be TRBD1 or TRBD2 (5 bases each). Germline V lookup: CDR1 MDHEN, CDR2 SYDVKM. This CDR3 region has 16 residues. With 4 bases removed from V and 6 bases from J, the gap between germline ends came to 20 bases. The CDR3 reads CASSSKRRGLVDTQYF. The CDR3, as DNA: TGTGCCAGCAGTTCCAAACGCCGGGGCCTCGTCGATACGCAGTATTTT.

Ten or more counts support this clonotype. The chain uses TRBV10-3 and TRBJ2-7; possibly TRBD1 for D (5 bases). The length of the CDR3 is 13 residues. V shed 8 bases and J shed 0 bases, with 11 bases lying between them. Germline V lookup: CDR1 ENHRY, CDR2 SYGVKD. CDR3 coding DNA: TGTGCCATCCTATACCAGGGCTCCTACGAGCAGTACTTC. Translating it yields CAILYQGSYEQYF.

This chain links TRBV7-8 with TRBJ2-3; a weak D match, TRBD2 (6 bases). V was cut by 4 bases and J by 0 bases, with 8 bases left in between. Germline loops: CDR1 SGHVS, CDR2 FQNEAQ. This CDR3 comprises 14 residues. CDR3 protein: CASSWRDSTDTQYF. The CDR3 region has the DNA TGTGCCAGCAGCTGGCGGGACAGCACAGATACGCAGTATTTT.

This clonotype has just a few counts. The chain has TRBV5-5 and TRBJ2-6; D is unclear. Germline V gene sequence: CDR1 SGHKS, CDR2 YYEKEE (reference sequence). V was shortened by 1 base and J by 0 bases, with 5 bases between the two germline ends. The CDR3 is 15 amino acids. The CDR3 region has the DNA TGTGCCAGCAGCTTGATAATCTCTGGGGCCAACGTCCTGACTTTC. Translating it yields CASSLIISGANVLTF.

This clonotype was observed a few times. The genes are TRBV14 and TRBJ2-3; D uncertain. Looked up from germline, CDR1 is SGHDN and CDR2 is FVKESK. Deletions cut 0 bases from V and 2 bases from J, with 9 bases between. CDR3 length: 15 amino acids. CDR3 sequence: CASSQDWSLTDTQYF. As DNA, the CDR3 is TGTGCCAGCAGCCAAGATTGGAGTCTCACAGATACGCAGTATTTT.

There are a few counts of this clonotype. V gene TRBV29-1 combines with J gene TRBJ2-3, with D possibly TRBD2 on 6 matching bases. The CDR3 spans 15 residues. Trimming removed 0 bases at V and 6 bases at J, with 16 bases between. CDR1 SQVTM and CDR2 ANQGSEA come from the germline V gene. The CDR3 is CSVEDRWDSSDTQYF. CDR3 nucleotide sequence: TGCAGCGTTGAAGATCGGTGGGACTCGTCCGATACGCAGTATTTT.

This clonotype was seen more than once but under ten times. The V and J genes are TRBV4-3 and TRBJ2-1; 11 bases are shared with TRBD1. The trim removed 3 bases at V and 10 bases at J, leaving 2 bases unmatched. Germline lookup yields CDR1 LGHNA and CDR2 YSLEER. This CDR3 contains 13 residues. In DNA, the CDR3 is TGCGCCAGCAGCCAGCGGACAGGGGGCGAGCAGTTCTTC. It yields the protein CASSQRTGGEQFF.

The CDR3 DNA reads TGTGCCAGCAGCTTAGAAGAATTCGACAGGGGACTCCTCCTATTTGGGGCCAACGTCCTGACTTTC. Amino acids: CASSLEEFDRGLLLFGANVLTF. J is TRBJ2-6 and V is TRBV11-2; 8 positions agree with TRBD1. V dropped 0 bases and J dropped 3; count of bases not matched to a gene: 19. Germline values: CDR1 SGHAT, CDR2 FQNNGV. This CDR3 has 22 amino acids. Looking up the rest from reference TRBV11-2 and TRBJ2-6 gives the full variable domain: EAGVAQSPRYKIIEKRQSVAFWCNPISGHATLYWYQQILGQGPKLLIQFQNNGVVDDSQLPKDRFSAERLKGVDSTLKIQPAKLEDSAVYLCASSLEEFDRGLLLFGANVLTFGAGSRLTVL.

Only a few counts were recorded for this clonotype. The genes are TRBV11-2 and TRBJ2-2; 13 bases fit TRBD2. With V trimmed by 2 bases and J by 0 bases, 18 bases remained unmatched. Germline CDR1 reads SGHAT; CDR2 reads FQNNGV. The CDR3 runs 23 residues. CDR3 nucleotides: TGTGCCAGCAGCTTATATCTTTGGACTAGCGGGAGAGCCGAAGAGCCGAACACCGGGGAGCTGTTTTTT. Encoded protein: CASSLYLWTSGRAEEPNTGELFF.

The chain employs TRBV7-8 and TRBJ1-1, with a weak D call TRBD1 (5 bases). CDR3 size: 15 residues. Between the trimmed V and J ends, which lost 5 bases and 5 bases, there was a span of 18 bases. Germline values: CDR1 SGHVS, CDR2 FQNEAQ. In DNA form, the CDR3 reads TGTGCCAGCAGCCCCTCCGGGACCCTCGGAACTGAAGCTTTCTTT. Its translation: CASSPSGTLGTEAFF.

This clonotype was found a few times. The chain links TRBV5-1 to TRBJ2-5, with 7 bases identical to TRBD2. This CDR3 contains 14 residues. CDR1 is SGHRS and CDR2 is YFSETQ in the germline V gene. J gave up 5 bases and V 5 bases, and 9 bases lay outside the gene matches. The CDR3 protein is CASRGLAAGETQYF. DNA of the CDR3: TGCGCCAGCAGAGGTCTAGCGGCTGGGGAGACCCAGTACTTC. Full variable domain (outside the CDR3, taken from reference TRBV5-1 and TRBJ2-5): KAGVTQTPRYLIKTRGQQVTLSCSPISGHRSVSWYQQTPGQGLQFLFEYFSETQRNKGNFPGRFSGRQFSNSRSEMNVSTLELGDSALYLCASRGLAAGETQYFGPGTRLLVL.

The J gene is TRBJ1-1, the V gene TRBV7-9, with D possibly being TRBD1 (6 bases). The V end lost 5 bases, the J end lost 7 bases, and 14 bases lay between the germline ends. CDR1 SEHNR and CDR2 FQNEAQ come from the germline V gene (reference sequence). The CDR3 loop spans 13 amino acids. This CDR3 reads CASSATRTDEAFF. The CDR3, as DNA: TGTGCCAGCAGCGCGACCAGGACAGATGAAGCTTTCTTT. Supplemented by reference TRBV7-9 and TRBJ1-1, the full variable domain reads DTGVSQNPRHKITKRGQNVTFRCDPISEHNRLYWYRQTLGQGPEFLTYFQNEAQLEKSRLLSDRFSAERPKGSFSTLEIQRTEQGDSAMYLCASSATRTDEAFFGQGTRLTVV.

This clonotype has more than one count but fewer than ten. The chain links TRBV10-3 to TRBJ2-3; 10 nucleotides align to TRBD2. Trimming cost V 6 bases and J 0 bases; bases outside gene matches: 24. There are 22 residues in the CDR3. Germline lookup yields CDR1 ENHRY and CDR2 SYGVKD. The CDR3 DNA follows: TGTGCCATCAGCGAAAGGACAGGAGACTTTTGGACTAGCGGAACGAGCACAGATACGCAGTATTTT. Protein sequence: CAISERTGDFWTSGTSTDTQYF.

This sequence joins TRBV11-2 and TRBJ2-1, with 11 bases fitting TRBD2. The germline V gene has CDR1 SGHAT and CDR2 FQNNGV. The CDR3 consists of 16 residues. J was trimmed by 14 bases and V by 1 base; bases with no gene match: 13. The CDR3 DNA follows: TGTGCCAGCAGCTTAGCTTTAGCGGGAGGGCGGTTGGGGAAGTTCTTC. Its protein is CASSLALAGGRLGKFF.

For the CDR3, the DNA is TGTGCCAGCAGCCCAGAGGAGAGGGAGGAGGCTGAAGCTTTCTTT. Amino acid sequence: CASSPEEREEAEAFF. The chain employs TRBV7-2 and TRBJ1-1; D is ambiguous. Germline V gives CDR1 SGHTA, CDR2 FQGNSA. There are 15 residues in the CDR3. V was shortened by 5 bases and J by 6 bases, with 19 bases between the two germline ends.

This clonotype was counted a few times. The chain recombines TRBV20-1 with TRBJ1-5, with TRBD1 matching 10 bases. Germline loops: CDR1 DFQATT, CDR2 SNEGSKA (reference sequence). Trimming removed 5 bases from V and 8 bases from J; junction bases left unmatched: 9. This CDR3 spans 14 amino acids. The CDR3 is CSAPGQGFLKPQHF. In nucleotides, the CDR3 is TGCAGTGCTCCGGGACAGGGGTTTCTGAAGCCCCAGCATTTT.

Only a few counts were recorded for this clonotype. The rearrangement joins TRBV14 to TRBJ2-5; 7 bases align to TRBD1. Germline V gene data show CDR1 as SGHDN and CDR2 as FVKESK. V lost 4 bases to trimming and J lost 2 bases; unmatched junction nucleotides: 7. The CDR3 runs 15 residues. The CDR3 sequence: CASSPWGQRQETQYF. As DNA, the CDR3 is TGTGCCAGCAGCCCATGGGGACAGCGGCAAGAGACCCAGTACTTC.

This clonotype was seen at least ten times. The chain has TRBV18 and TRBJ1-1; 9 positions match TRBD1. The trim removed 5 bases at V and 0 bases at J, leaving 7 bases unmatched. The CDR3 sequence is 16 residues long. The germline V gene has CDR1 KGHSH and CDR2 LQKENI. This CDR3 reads CASSTGQGRMNTEAFF. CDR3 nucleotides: TGTGCCAGCTCAACCGGACAGGGGAGGATGAACACTGAAGCTTTCTTT.

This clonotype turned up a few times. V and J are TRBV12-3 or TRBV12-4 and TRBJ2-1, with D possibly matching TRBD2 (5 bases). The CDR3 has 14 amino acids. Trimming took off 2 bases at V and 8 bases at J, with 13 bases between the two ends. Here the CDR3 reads CASSLRLARYEQFF. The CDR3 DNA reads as TGTGCCAGCAGTTTACGTCTAGCTCGCTATGAGCAGTTCTTC.

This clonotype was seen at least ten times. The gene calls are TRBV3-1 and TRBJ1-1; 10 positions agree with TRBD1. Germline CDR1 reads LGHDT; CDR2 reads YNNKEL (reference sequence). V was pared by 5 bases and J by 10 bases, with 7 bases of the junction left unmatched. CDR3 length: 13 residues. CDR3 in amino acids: CASSFDRGRRAFF. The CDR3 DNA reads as TGTGCCAGCAGCTTCGACAGGGGGCGACGAGCTTTCTTT.

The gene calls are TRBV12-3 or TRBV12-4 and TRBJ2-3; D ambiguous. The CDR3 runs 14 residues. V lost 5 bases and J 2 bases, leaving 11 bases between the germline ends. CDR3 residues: CASSTTPNTDTQYF. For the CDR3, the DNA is TGTGCCAGCAGTACGACACCTAACACAGATACGCAGTATTTT.

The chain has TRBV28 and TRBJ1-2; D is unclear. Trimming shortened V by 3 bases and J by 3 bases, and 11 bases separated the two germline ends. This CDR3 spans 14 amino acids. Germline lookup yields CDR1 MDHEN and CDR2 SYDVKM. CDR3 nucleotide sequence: TGTGCCAGCAGTTTCCGGTACAATGACTATGGCTACACCTTC. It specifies CASSFRYNDYGYTF.

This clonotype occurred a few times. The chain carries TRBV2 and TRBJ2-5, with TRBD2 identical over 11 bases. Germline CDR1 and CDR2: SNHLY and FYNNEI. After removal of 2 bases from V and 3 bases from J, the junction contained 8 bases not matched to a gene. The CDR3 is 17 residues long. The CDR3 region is CASSERLAGTIEETQYF. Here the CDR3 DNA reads TGTGCCAGCAGTGAACGACTAGCGGGGACCATCGAAGAGACCCAGTACTTC.

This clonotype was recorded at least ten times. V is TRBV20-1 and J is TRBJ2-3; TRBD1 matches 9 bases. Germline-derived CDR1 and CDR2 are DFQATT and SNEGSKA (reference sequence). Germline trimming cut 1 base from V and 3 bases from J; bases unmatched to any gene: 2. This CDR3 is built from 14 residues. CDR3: CSARGDRVTDTQYF. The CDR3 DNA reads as TGCAGTGCTAGAGGGGACAGGGTTACAGATACGCAGTATTTT.

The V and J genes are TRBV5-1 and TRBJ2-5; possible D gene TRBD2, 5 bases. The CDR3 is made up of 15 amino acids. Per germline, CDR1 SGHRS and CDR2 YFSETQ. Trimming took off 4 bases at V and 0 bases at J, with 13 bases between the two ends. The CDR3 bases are TGCGCCAGCAGCCCCGGGCCGGGAAACCAAGAGACCCAGTACTTC. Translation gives CASSPGPGNQETQYF.

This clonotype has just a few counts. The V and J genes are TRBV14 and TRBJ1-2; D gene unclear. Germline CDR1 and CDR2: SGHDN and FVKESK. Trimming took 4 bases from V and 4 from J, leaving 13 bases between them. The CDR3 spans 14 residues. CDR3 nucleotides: TGTGCCAGCAGCCCATCTATTGCGGGCTATGGCTACACCTTC. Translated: CASSPSIAGYGYTF.